This T cell receptor (beta chain) was identified in a study of T-cell memory formation after mild COVID-19. Study context: Each donor largely had its own TCR clusters. Study-level results: The study found balanced CD4/CD8 in clones contracting day 15 to 85 and a CD4+ lean in later expanders. Clones that contracted clustered mainly in CM and EM if CD4+ and in EMRA if CD8+.

5'RACE primed from the constant segment yielded TCR alpha and TCR beta cDNA libraries bearing sample barcodes and UMIs. One entry per CDR3 protein, called by TCRdb with MiXCR from the 5' RACE reads. The profile shows around 82,000 distinct CDR3 sequences, roughly 13% of them singletons. Germline-derived CDR1 and CDR2 are MGHRA and YSYEKL. V was clipped by 8 bases and J by 5 bases, with 9 bases between them. The CDR3 has 12 residues. About this clonotype: No antigen is known for it.

The gene calls are TRBV4-1 and TRBJ1-4; weak D call: TRBD1 (5 bases). This TCR was sampled from a man between 18 and 29 years old who had mild COVID-19 (a few samples of this study predate the infection). Cell type and time point are not known. Sequenced input: PBMCs or a T cell subset sorted from them (not recorded which). The CDR3 loop reads CASGWGNEKLFF. For the CDR3, the DNA is TGCGCCAGCGGGTGGGGGAATGAAAAACTGTTTTTT.